This passage covers 30 T cell receptor beta chains from one sample sequenced in a study of T cells in women clearing cervical HPV infection. Produced via immunoSEQ multiplex PCR; TCRdb's table is partial and in-frame only. This sample lists approximately 13,000 clones; its ten largest clones have about 8%. Sequenced material: blood buffy coat. These TCRs come from a woman between 18 and 70 years old with a cervical HPV16 infection that either progressed to CIN3+ or cleared (not recorded which).

In the case of this clone: The read ends 3 residues early relative to the CDR3; the germline J gene fills the gap. The chain combines TRBV18 with TRBJ2-3; 7 nucleotides align to TRBD2. The V and J ends lost 6 bases and 0 bases, in that order; junction bases with no gene match: 3. The V gene's germline CDR1 is KGHSH and CDR2 LQKENI. This CDR3 has 14 amino acids. The sequenced CDR3 bases are TGTGCCAGCTCGGGGGGGACTAGCACAGATACG. Residues: CASSGGTSTDT. The whole CDR3 reads CASSGGTSTDTQYF.

A note on this clone: The sequenced fragment ends 3 residues before the CDR3 boundary, so the rest is inferred from the germline J gene. The rearrangement links TRBV7-9 to TRBJ2-1; D is uncertain. In germline, CDR1 is SEHNR, CDR2 FQNEAQ (reference sequence). Trimming took 3 bases from V and 9 from J, leaving 6 bases between them. The CDR3 covers 11 residues. The CDR3 protein is CASSLSGEQFF. CDR3 DNA (partial): TGTGCCAGCAGCTTGTCGGGTGAG.

Remarks on this clone: From the germline J gene comes the end of the CDR3, since the read stops 3 residues before it. V usage is TRBV4-2 and J usage is TRBJ2-3; TRBD2 matches 7 bases. The V gene end was trimmed by 1 base and the J gene end by 4 bases; junction bases not matched to a gene: 14. Per the germline V gene, CDR1 is LGHNA and CDR2 is YNFKEQ. CDR3 size: 18 residues. The CDR3 is CASSQGSTSSKWADTQYF. The covered CDR3 bases are TGTGCCAGCAGCCAAGGCTCGACTAGCTCAAAGTGGGCAGATACG.

On this clone: The read halts 3 residues ahead of the CDR3 end, with the missing end drawn from the germline J gene. The chain employs TRBV28 and TRBJ1-6, with a tentative D call TRBD1 (5 bases). The CDR3 spans 15 residues. Trimming took 1 base from V and 9 from J, leaving 13 bases between them. Per the germline V gene, CDR1 is MDHEN and CDR2 is SYDVKM. CDR3 residues: CASSLYPGSGSPLHF. CDR3 bases read: TGTGCCAGCAGTTTATACCCAGGGTCCGGTTCACCC.

The CDR3: CASRRISGIRGHEQFF. The sequenced part of the CDR3 DNA is TGTGCCAGCAGGCGAATATCCGGGATCAGGGGTCATGAG. V gene TRBV2 combines with J gene TRBJ2-1; D perhaps matches TRBD1 (6 bases). The read is 3 residues too short to cover the CDR3 end, so that end is filled in from the germline J gene. Between the trimmed V and J ends, which lost 6 bases and 8 bases, there was a span of 23 bases. Germline values: CDR1 SNHLY, CDR2 FYNNEI. The CDR3 is made up of 16 amino acids. The variable domain in full, with the rest retrieved from reference TRBV2 and TRBJ2-1, is EPEVTQTPSHQVTQMGQEVILRCVPISNHLYFYWYRQILGQKVEFLVSFYNNEISEKSEIFDDQFSVERPDGSNFTLKIRSTKLEDSAMYFCASRRISGIRGHEQFFGPGTRLTVL.

As for this clone: The read ends 3 residues shy of where the CDR3 ends; the end is completed using the germline J gene. This sequence joins TRBV13 and TRBJ1-4; a possible D gene is TRBD1 (5 bases). V was cut by 2 bases and J by 6 bases, with 10 bases left in between. Per germline, CDR1 PRHDT and CDR2 FYEKMQ (reference sequence). This CDR3 spans 14 amino acids. The CDR3 sequence is CASSLLGGDEKLFF. The CDR3 DNA, read in part, is TGTGCCAGCAGCTTACTGGGAGGGGATGAAAAA.

Comments on this clone: The read terminates 3 residues ahead of where the CDR3 ends, so the germline J gene completes it. V gene TRBV20-1 combines with J gene TRBJ2-7; maybe TRBD1 (6 bases). The V gene lost 6 bases and the J gene lost 4 bases, with 16 bases spanning the gap. Germline V gene lookup returns CDR1 DFQATT and CDR2 SNEGSKA (reference sequence). The CDR3 length is 13 residues. The chain's CDR3 is CSATTGIVYEQYF. Incomplete CDR3 DNA: TGCAGTGCAACCACAGGGATAGTGTACGAG.

Details on this clone: Sequencing ends 3 residues short of the CDR3 end; the germline J gene provides the rest. The chain combines TRBV20-1 with TRBJ2-5; D is perhaps TRBD1 (6 bases). Germline CDR1 and CDR2: DFQATT and SNEGSKA (reference sequence). CDR3 length: 16 amino acids. The V end was cut by 0 bases, the J end by 2 bases, with 16 bases between. The sequenced part of the CDR3 DNA is TGCAGTGCTAGAGATTTTAACAGGGAGTATCAAGAGACC. This sequence encodes CSARDFNREYQET. The entire CDR3 sequence reads CSARDFNREYQETQYF.

As for this clone: The CDR3 extends 3 residues past the end of the read, so its final part is completed from the germline J gene. This chain connects TRBV20-1 to TRBJ2-1, with D tentatively TRBD1 (6 bases). V lost 3 bases and J 5 bases, leaving 11 bases between the germline ends. Germline CDR1 DFQATT, CDR2 SNEGSKA (reference sequence). There are 13 residues in the CDR3. CDR3 sequence reads: CSASVGADNEQFF. Incomplete CDR3 DNA: TGCAGTGCTAGTGTGGGGGCTGACAATGAG.

Turning to this clone: The read stops 3 residues short of the end of the CDR3; the missing end is completed from the germline J gene. The chain links TRBV7-9 to TRBJ2-1, with 10 bases matching TRBD2. The CDR3 contains 15 residues. Looked up from germline, CDR1 is SEHNR and CDR2 is FQNEAQ (reference sequence). V was clipped by 5 bases and J by 4 bases; unmatched bases: 5. The sequenced CDR3 bases are TGTGCCAGCAGCCAGATAGCGGGGGGTTACAATGAG. Residues: CASSQIAGGYNE. The whole CDR3 protein reads CASSQIAGGYNEQFF.

Regarding this clone: The CDR3 end lies 3 residues beyond the end of the read and is filled in from the germline J gene. The J gene is TRBJ2-1, the V gene TRBV7-2, with a possible D match to TRBD2 (6 bases). Germline CDR1 and CDR2: SGHTA and FQGNSA. The V end lost 3 bases, the J end lost 9 bases, and 12 bases lay between the germline ends. The CDR3 has 13 amino acids. CDR3 amino acids: CASSFTSYSEQFF. The sequenced part of the CDR3 DNA is TGTGCCAGCAGCTTCACTAGCTATAGTGAG.

Comment on this clone: The germline gene is not matched at one end of the junction; a read error may be the cause. The read terminates 3 residues before the CDR3 end, so the remaining end is supplied by the germline J gene. Additional DNA sequences in this sample encode the identical CDR3. The V and J genes are TRBV5-4 and TRBJ1-3; 10 nucleotides line up with TRBD1. This CDR3 spans 14 amino acids. The germline gives CDR1 SGHNT, CDR2 YYREEE (reference sequence). Incomplete CDR3 DNA: TGTGCCAGCAGCAGAAGACAGGGGGCGGACACT. It yields the protein CASSRRQGADT. The whole CDR3 protein reads CASSRRQGADTIYF.

CDR3: CASSEGAGNEKLFF. CDR3 DNA (partial): TGTGCCAGCAGTGAGGGGGCGGGTAATGAAAAA. The chain recombines TRBV6-1 with TRBJ1-4, with D perhaps TRBD1 (6 bases). Read coverage stops 3 residues before the CDR3 terminus; the germline J gene supplies the remainder. Germline V lookup: CDR1 MNHNS, CDR2 SASEGT. The CDR3 extends over 14 amino acids. Trimming took 3 bases from V and 4 from J, leaving 9 bases between them.

Notes on this clone: Read coverage stops 3 residues before the CDR3 terminus; the germline J gene supplies the remainder. The chain couples TRBV7-9 to TRBJ1-3, with D maybe TRBD1 (5 bases). CDR1 is SEHNR and CDR2 is FQNEAQ in the germline V gene (reference sequence). This CDR3 spans 14 amino acids. V was cut by 2 bases and J by 6 bases, with 11 bases left in between. The covered CDR3 bases are TGTGCCAGCAGCTTAATGACAGACATAAACACC. Residues: CASSLMTDINT. From start to end, the CDR3 is CASSLMTDINTIYF.

About this clone itself: The CDR3 is cut off 3 residues early in the read; its end comes from the germline J gene. V and J are TRBV2 and TRBJ1-6, with D unresolved. The V end was cut by 8 bases, the J end by 2 bases, with 19 bases between. The V gene's germline CDR1 is SNHLY and CDR2 FYNNEI. The CDR3 has 17 amino acids. CDR3 DNA, as far as it was read: TGTGCCAGCTCTCTCGAGGGTCCTTGGGCCTATAATTCACCC. It codes for CASSLEGPWAYNSP. The entire CDR3 is CASSLEGPWAYNSPLHF.

Comments on this clone: The read ends 3 residues shy of where the CDR3 ends; the end is completed using the germline J gene. The rearrangement uses TRBV2 and TRBJ2-2, with 11 positions matching TRBD2. The J segment lost 1 base and the V segment lost 6 bases, leaving 1 base of the junction unmatched. The CDR3 sequence is 15 residues long. From germline, CDR1 is SNHLY and CDR2 FYNNEI. The CDR3 region is CASRGLAGNTGELFF. The part of the CDR3 DNA that was read is TGTGCCAGCAGAGGACTAGCGGGGAACACCGGGGAG.

The CDR3 bases that were read are TGCGCCAGCAGCCACGACAGGAACACAGATACG. This translates into CASSHDRNTDT. The full CDR3 reads CASSHDRNTDTQYF. This rearrangement joins TRBV4-1 to TRBJ2-3; possibly TRBD1 for D (6 bases). The read comes to an end 3 residues before the CDR3 does, leaving the germline J gene to fill in the end. Germline V gene sequence: CDR1 MGHRA, CDR2 YSYEKL. The V and J ends lost 3 bases and 2 bases respectively, with 9 bases between them. This CDR3 has 14 residues.

As for this clone: With the read ending 3 residues before the CDR3 end, the germline J gene is used to fill in that end. The chain has TRBV19 and TRBJ1-4; D may be TRBD1 (6 bases). The CDR3 contains 15 residues. Trimming removed 2 bases at V and 3 bases at J, with 10 bases between. In germline, CDR1 is LNHDA, CDR2 SQIVND (reference sequence). CDR3 loop: CASSIPRGSNEKLFF. CDR3 bases read: TGTGCCAGTAGTATACCCAGGGGATCTAATGAAAAA.

About this clone: The missing CDR3 end, 3 residues past where the read stops, is filled in from the germline J gene. The chain joins TRBV12-3 or TRBV12-4 to TRBJ2-3; D remains ambiguous. The CDR3 has 13 residues. The covered CDR3 bases are TGTGCCAGCAGTTTGCCTAGTGTGGAGACG. Residues: CASSLPSVET. The full CDR3 sequence reads CASSLPSVETQYF.

Details on this clone: Sequencing ends 3 residues short of the CDR3 end; the germline J gene provides the rest. The chain uses TRBV5-1 and TRBJ2-3; D perhaps matches TRBD1 (5 bases). Germline CDR1 and CDR2: SGHRS and YFSETQ. CDR3 length: 15 residues. Trimming removed 4 bases from V and 0 bases from J, with 12 bases in between. This chain's CDR3 is CASSVDRTSTDTQYF. CDR3 bases read: TGCGCCAGCAGCGTCGACAGAACTAGCACAGATACG.

About this clone: The CDR3 extends 3 residues past the end of the read, so its final part is completed from the germline J gene. This chain connects TRBV18 to TRBJ2-4; the D gene is possibly TRBD2 (6 bases). The CDR3 is 14 residues long. Germline V gene lookup returns CDR1 KGHSH and CDR2 LQKENI. CDR3 DNA, as far as it was read: TGTGCCAGCTCACCACCAGGGACGGACTATGGT. Translating gives CASSPPGTDYG. The full CDR3 reads CASSPPGTDYGQYF.

As concerns this clone: The read terminates 3 residues ahead of where the CDR3 ends, so the germline J gene completes it. The chain recombines TRBV4-1 with TRBJ2-4; D is undetermined. The germline V and J ends were trimmed by 0 bases and 7 bases, with 13 bases remaining between them. Germline assignment: CDR1 MGHRA and CDR2 YSYEKL. CDR3 length equals 15 residues. The sequenced CDR3 bases are TGCGCCAGCAGCCAAGAGGCGTCAGGTTGGAACATT. Protein sequence: CASSQEASGWNI. The CDR3 in its entirety is CASSQEASGWNIQYF.

As for this clone: The CDR3 is cut off 3 residues early in the read; its end comes from the germline J gene. This chain links TRBV5-1 with TRBJ2-7; weak D call: TRBD1 (6 bases). V was clipped by 0 bases and J by 1 base, with 8 bases between them. CDR1 is SGHRS and CDR2 is YFSETQ in the germline V gene. The CDR3 covers 14 residues. This CDR3 reads CASSLAGVSYEQYF. CDR3 bases read: TGCGCCAGCAGCTTGGCAGGGGTATCCTACGAG.

Measured by frequency, this clone is medium-sized. The CDR3 end falls 3 residues outside the read, so it is completed with the germline J gene. The chain is built from TRBV6-2 or TRBV6-3 and TRBJ2-5; TRBD1 agrees at 8 bases. CDR3 size: 14 residues. V was clipped by 2 bases and J by 2 bases; unmatched bases: 1. Germline values: CDR1 MNHEY, CDR2 SVGEGT. CDR3 region: CASSYGDRQETQYF. Partial CDR3 DNA: TGTGCCAGCAGTTACGGGGACAGGCAAGAGACC.

The covered CDR3 bases are TGTGCCAGCAGTGAACCGGGACAGGGATCCTACGAC. Protein: CASSEPGQGSYD. The entire CDR3 sequence reads CASSEPGQGSYDYTF. V usage is TRBV6-1 and J usage is TRBJ1-2, with TRBD1 identical over 9 bases. The read gets to within 3 residues of the CDR3 end, and the germline J gene fills in the rest. The CDR3 has 15 amino acids. Per germline, CDR1 MNHNS and CDR2 SASEGT.

In the case of this clone: Read data end 3 residues before the CDR3 end; the end is taken from the germline J gene. The V call is TRBV28, the J call TRBJ2-7; 12 positions agree with TRBD2. CDR3 length: 14 amino acids. Germline values: CDR1 MDHEN, CDR2 SYDVKM. V gave up 5 bases and J gave up 2 bases; unmatched junction bases: 1. The sequenced CDR3 bases are TGTGCCAGCAGTCGGACTAGCGGGGCCTACGAG. Translation: CASSRTSGAYE. The CDR3 reads in full as CASSRTSGAYEQYF. Complete variable domain (other parts from reference TRBV28 and TRBJ2-7): DVKVTQSSRYLVKRTGEKVFLECVQDMDHENMFWYRQDPGLGLRLIYFSYDVKMKEKGDIPEGYSVSREKKERFSLILESASTNQTSMYLCASSRTSGAYEQYFGPGTRLTVT.

As concerns this clone: From the germline J gene comes the end of the CDR3, since the read stops 3 residues before it. The J gene is TRBJ1-2, the V gene TRBV18; 9 bases map to TRBD1. V shed 3 bases, J shed 6 bases, and the junction held 5 bases outside the gene matches. This CDR3 region has 14 residues. Germline V gene sequence: CDR1 KGHSH, CDR2 LQKENI. The CDR3 sequence: CASSPAQGAHGYTF. The DNA read from the CDR3 is TGTGCCAGCTCACCGGCACAGGGGGCGCATGGC.

Turning to this clone: The read ends 3 residues shy of where the CDR3 ends; the end is completed using the germline J gene. The V call is TRBV19, the J call TRBJ2-3, with 8 bases identical to TRBD2. The CDR3 totals 16 residues. J lost 2 bases, V lost 3 bases, and 7 bases had no gene match. From germline, CDR1 is LNHDA and CDR2 SQIVND (reference sequence). CDR3 sequence: CASSIRGGRYTDTQYF. CDR3 DNA, as far as it was read: TGTGCCAGTAGTATCCGCGGGGGGAGGTACACAGATACG.

With respect to this clone: The missing CDR3 end, 3 residues past where the read stops, is filled in from the germline J gene. This sequence joins TRBV19 and TRBJ1-2; 7 bases align to TRBD1. Trimming removed 3 bases from V and 5 bases from J; junction bases left unmatched: 3. Germline V gene sequence: CDR1 LNHDA, CDR2 SQIVND (reference sequence). This CDR3 region has 13 residues. CDR3 in amino acids: CASSIDREYGYTF. CDR3 bases read: TGTGCCAGTAGTATTGACAGGGAATATGGC.

Regarding this clone: The CDR3 is cut off 3 residues early in the read; its end comes from the germline J gene. The gene calls are TRBV6-2 or TRBV6-3 and TRBJ1-2, with TRBD1 identical over 9 bases. The CDR3 totals 14 residues. CDR1 is MNHEY and CDR2 is SVGEGT in the germline V gene. This chain's CDR3 is CASILGTGRNDYTF. Incomplete CDR3 DNA: TGTGCCAGCATCTTAGGGACAGGGAGGAATGAC.